One sample yielded the 10 T cell receptor beta chains listed below, sequenced in a study of blood T cell repertoires in COVID-19. Using immunoSEQ multiplex PCR, the repertoire was profiled, and TCRdb retains in-frame clones only, with some absent. This sample carries around 370,000 clones, 87% of them seen once, and the ten largest clones take over 6%. The sequencing sample was made of peripheral blood. All receptors derive from a woman between 45 and 60 years old with COVID-19, enrolled during active disease.

CDR3 sequence: CASSFGPWGYTF. The DNA for the CDR3 is TGTGCCAGCAGCTTTGGGCCGTGGGGCTACACCTTC. The rearrangement joins TRBV7-9 to TRBJ1-2, with D unclear. In germline, CDR1 is SEHNR, CDR2 FQNEAQ (reference sequence). The germline V and J ends were trimmed by 3 bases and 8 bases, with 10 bases remaining between them. The CDR3 runs to 12 residues.

The CDR3 loop reads CASSYSPEANYGYTF. In DNA, the CDR3 is TGTGCCAGCAGTTACTCCCCCGAGGCTAACTATGGCTACACCTTC. The chain has TRBV6-5 and TRBJ1-2; D gene ambiguous. The germline V gene has CDR1 MNHEY and CDR2 SVGAGI. Trimming stripped 0 bases from V and 0 bases from J, with 8 bases between. This CDR3 is 15 amino acids long.

The chain links TRBV19 to TRBJ1-5; D uncertain. With 3 bases removed from V and 7 bases from J, the gap between germline ends came to 13 bases. CDR3 length equals 14 residues. Germline-derived CDR1 and CDR2 are LNHDA and SQIVND (reference sequence). The CDR3, as DNA: TGTGCCAGTAGTATCCCCAGGACGGGGCAGCCCCAGCATTTT. Its translation: CASSIPRTGQPQHF. The whole variable domain, filled in from reference TRBV19 and TRBJ1-5, reads DGGITQSPKYLFRKEGQNVTLSCEQNLNHDAMYWYRQDPGQGLRLIYYSQIVNDFQKGDIAEGYSVSREKKESFPLTVTSAQKNPTAFYLCASSIPRTGQPQHFGDGTRLSIL.

V gene TRBV19 combines with J gene TRBJ1-2, with D possibly being TRBD1 (5 bases). Germline lookup yields CDR1 LNHDA and CDR2 SQIVND (reference sequence). The CDR3 runs 14 residues. The V and J ends lost 3 bases and 2 bases respectively, with 10 bases between them. The CDR3 region is CASSIGQGNYGYTF. The CDR3 DNA reads TGTGCCAGTAGTATTGGTCAGGGAAACTATGGCTACACCTTC.

This clone was found a few times. The V call is TRBV25-1, the J call TRBJ2-3, with 9 bases that match TRBD2. The ends lost 1 base at V and 5 bases at J; junction bases unmatched: 10. This CDR3 has 17 amino acids. Germline CDR1 MGHDK, CDR2 SYGVNS. CDR3 bases: TGTGCCAGCAGTGAATCGCGGAGCGGGAGGTCGAAAGATACGCAGTATTTT. Its translation is CASSESRSGRSKDTQYF.

The V gene is TRBV7-9, the J gene TRBJ2-7; D uncertain. The CDR3 is made up of 12 amino acids. V lost 3 bases to trimming and J lost 5 bases, with 8 bases between them. The germline V gene has CDR1 SEHNR and CDR2 FQNEAQ (reference sequence). The CDR3 loop is CASSLSENEQYF. The CDR3 DNA is TGTGCCAGCAGCTTGAGCGAAAACGAGCAGTACTTC.

The V call is TRBV2, the J call TRBJ2-3; 11 nucleotides line up with TRBD2. CDR1 SNHLY and CDR2 FYNNEI come from the germline V gene. Trimming at V came to 6 bases and at J to 8 bases, leaving 4 bases not matched to a gene. This CDR3 spans 13 amino acids. CDR3 in DNA: TGTGCCAGCAGGGTAGCGGGAGGGGGTACGCAGTATTTT. It codes for CASRVAGGGTQYF.

The V call is TRBV5-4, the J call TRBJ1-2; possibly TRBD1 for D (5 bases). Germline V gene lookup returns CDR1 SGHNT and CDR2 YYREEE (reference sequence). This CDR3 comprises 14 residues. Trimming left V 1 base short and J 6 bases short, with 13 bases between. The DNA of the CDR3 is TGTGCCAGCAGCTTGCAGGGCGGAGGGGATGGCTACACCTTC. This gives the protein CASSLQGGGDGYTF.

The V call is TRBV5-4, the J call TRBJ2-5; 7 positions match TRBD2. The CDR3 is made up of 14 amino acids. The junction had 5 bases not matched to a gene; V was cut back by 1 base and J by 5 bases. Germline V CDR1 and CDR2: SGHNT, YYREEE (reference sequence). The CDR3 spells CASSLFAGEETQYF. In nucleotides, the CDR3 is TGTGCCAGCAGCTTGTTTGCGGGAGAGGAGACCCAGTACTTC.

The chain combines TRBV19 with TRBJ2-1, with 9 bases lining up with TRBD1. Trimming cost V 2 bases and J 5 bases; bases outside gene matches: 4. CDR1 and CDR2 from the germline V gene are LNHDA and SQIVND (reference sequence). This CDR3 contains 15 residues. The CDR3, as DNA: TGTGCCAGTAGTATACAGGGACAGGGACACAATGAGCAGTTCTTC. Its protein is CASSIQGQGHNEQFF.